This T cell receptor (beta chain) was sequenced during a study of blood T cells in healthy people across ages. In the study overall: Capture via template switching afforded approximately one barcoded beta molecule per two T cells.

Study-wide results and limits: Without sorted subsets, naive and antigen-experienced compartments could not be conclusively compared. Older age coincided with a roughly linear decline in TCR beta diversity per million T cells.

Sample-barcoded 5' priming and a J-beta primer mix drove a second PCR of roughly 6 to 12 cycles. TCRdb ran MiXCR on the 5' RACE reads and lists one entry per CDR3 protein. Of 950,000 to 1,200,000 distinct CDR3 sequences listed, more than 30% are singletons. The ends lost 1 base at V and 4 bases at J; junction bases unmatched: 7. Germline-derived CDR1 and CDR2 are SGHTA and FQGNSA. This CDR3 is built from 17 residues. In this sample, this clonotype turned up many times. Antigen unknown. The donors, aged roughly 6 to 100, were healthy Caucasians from Russia. The origin of this receptor is a man between 18 and 35 years old in good health. The chain has TRBV7-2 and TRBJ2-1; TRBD2 aligns across 10 bases. The sequenced sample was blood. CDR3 in amino acids: CASSLVVTSGLYNEQFF. CDR3 nucleotide sequence: TGTGCCAGCAGCTTAGTTGTGACTAGCGGGCTTTACAATGAGCAGTTCTTC. Using reference TRBV7-2 and TRBJ2-1 for the parts outside the CDR3, the full variable domain is GAGVSQSPSNKVTEKGKDVELRCDPISGHTALYWYRQSLGQGLEFLIYFQGNSAPDKSGLPSDRFSAERTGGSVSTLTIQRTQQEDSAVYLCASSLVVTSGLYNEQFFGPGTRLTVL.